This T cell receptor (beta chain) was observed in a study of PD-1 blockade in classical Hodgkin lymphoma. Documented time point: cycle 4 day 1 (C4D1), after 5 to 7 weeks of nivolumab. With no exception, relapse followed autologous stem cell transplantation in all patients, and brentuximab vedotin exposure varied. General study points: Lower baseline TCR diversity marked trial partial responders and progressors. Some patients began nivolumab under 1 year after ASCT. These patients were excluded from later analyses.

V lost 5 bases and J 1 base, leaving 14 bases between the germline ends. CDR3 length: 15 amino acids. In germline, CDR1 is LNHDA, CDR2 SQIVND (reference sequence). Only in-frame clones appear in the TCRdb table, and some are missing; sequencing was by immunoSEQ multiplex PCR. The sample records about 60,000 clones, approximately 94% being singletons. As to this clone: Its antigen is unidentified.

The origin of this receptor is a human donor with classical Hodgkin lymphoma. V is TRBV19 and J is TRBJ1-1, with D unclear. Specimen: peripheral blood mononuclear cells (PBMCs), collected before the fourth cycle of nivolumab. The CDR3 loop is CASSGEAGRNTEAFF. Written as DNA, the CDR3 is TGTGCCAGTAGTGGGGAGGCGGGCAGGAACACTGAAGCTTTCTTT.